This T cell receptor beta chain was sequenced in a study of cytomegalovirus exposure and HLA in healthy donors. Study findings and constraints: Researchers reported that three CMV-associated chains were confirmed in vitro as CMV antigen-specific. Rare TCR sequences predominated, though certain public TCRs were found in many donors.

Sequencing used immunoSEQ multiplex PCR; TCRdb keeps in-frame clones, though not all of them. The top ten hold under 0.8% of the sample, which has roughly 150,000 clones, approximately 90% seen once. With respect to this clone: What it binds is not known.

There are 12 residues in the CDR3. With 0 bases removed from V and 7 bases from J, the gap between germline ends came to 10 bases. CDR1 and CDR2 (germline): SQVTM, ANQGSEA. Sequencing used PBMCs. The rearrangement joins TRBV29-1 to TRBJ2-7; TRBD1 might be the D (5 bases). This TCR derives from a man between 18 and 35 years old in good health and CMV-seronegative. Here the CDR3 reads CSVEDRAYEQYF. As DNA, the CDR3 is TGCAGCGTTGAAGACAGGGCTTATGAGCAGTACTTC.